This note documents a single T cell receptor (beta chain) sequence. Its antigen is currently unknown. The sample is drawn from a study of CD8+CD57+ T cells in acquired aplastic anemia. Overall study context: Sorted CD4+ plus CD8+ cells gave DNA averaging approximately 3.2 ug. Roughly 10.8 million reads were obtained on average for healthy donor CD4+ cells.

Germline-derived CDR1 and CDR2 are SQVTM and ANQGSEA. The V end lost 7 bases, the J end lost 2 bases, and 17 bases lay between the germline ends. This CDR3 region has 14 residues. Study outcomes and limitations: Overlapping CD8+ CDR3 repertoires of patients and controls contained nearly 30 shared sequences.

TCR beta VDJ and CDR3 profiling used genomic DNA as template. TCRdb passed the reads through MiXCR, listing each CDR3 protein once. The table lists about 48,000 distinct CDR3 sequences, around 72% of them singletons, with around 31% in the top ten. The clonotype was recovered from a human donor in good health, serving as a control. The J gene is TRBJ1-2, the V gene TRBV29-1; D unresolved. Sequencing was performed on sorted CD4+, CD8+, or CD8+CD57+ T cells (not recorded which) from PBMCs. CDR3 protein: CSAVRPQRNYGYTF. The CDR3 nucleotides read TGCAGCGCAGTCCGACCCCAGAGGAACTATGGCTACACCTTC. Drawing the rest from reference TRBV29-1 and TRBJ1-2, the complete variable domain is SAVISQKPSRDICQRGTSLTIQCQVDSQVTMMFWYRQQPGQSLTLIATANQGSEATYESGFVIDKFPISRPNLTFSTLTVSNMSPEDSSIYLCSAVRPQRNYGYTFGSGTRLTVV.